There are a few counts of the clone carrying this T cell receptor beta chain. Its target is not known. Germline CDR1 SGHAT, CDR2 FQNNGV. Trimming pared 1 base from V and 8 bases from J, leaving 3 bases between. CDR3 length equals 11 residues. This record belongs to a study of cytomegalovirus exposure and HLA in healthy donors. Across the whole study: Most donors, around 81% of approximately 400 genotyped, fell in the Caucasian-associated ancestry cluster.

Study-wide points: Donor immune exposure was known only as CMV serostatus. What a later analysis reportedly showed was that an Asian-associated ancestry cluster had fewer N-insertions than the approximately 700-donor mean.

The study ran its PCR with 60 Vbeta and 13 Jbeta primers. In the original processing: In a later analysis, roughly 86 million unique TCR beta chains included roughly 11 million shared by two or more donors. Sequencing was performed with immunoSEQ multiplex PCR; in TCRdb, only in-frame clones are kept and a portion is missing. D and trimming were read from the DNA, whereas the V and J calls and clone size are those reported in that table. The table shows about 180,000 clones, with approximately 72% occurring only once. This TCR came from a human donor in good health. This sequence joins TRBV11-2 and TRBJ2-1; D ambiguous. The source material was PBMCs. The DNA for the CDR3 is TGTGCCAGCAGCTTAGTCGATGAGCAGTTCTTC. Its protein product is CASSLVDEQFF.